In this sample, the clone carrying this T cell receptor (beta chain) turned up a few times. The entry originates in a study of blood T cell repertoires in COVID-19. Study details: From T cells, B-cell-depleted T cells, or PBMCs came the material, which was cDNA or gDNA.

Patients from Seattle were sampled longitudinally, starting during active infection. Generated by immunoSEQ multiplex PCR, the TCRdb table keeps only in-frame clones and is missing some. The sample carries 150,000 to 200,000 clones, 70% to 90% recorded once. The V and J ends lost 6 bases and 4 bases, in that order; junction bases with no gene match: 7. This CDR3 has 15 residues. CDR1 is MNHNY and CDR2 is SVGAGI in the germline V gene (reference sequence). This chain joins TRBV6-6 and TRBJ2-7; 12 nucleotides agree with TRBD1. This receptor was identified in a man aged 60 to 69 with COVID-19, enrolled during active disease. Sequences were obtained from peripheral blood. CDR3 sequence reads: CASRIPGQGAYEQYF. CDR3 bases: TGTGCCAGCAGAATTCCGGGACAGGGGGCGTACGAGCAGTACTTC.